This T cell receptor (beta chain) comes out of a study of shared clonotypes between healthy human individuals. TCRdb keeps only in-frame clones here, not all; method: immunoSEQ multiplex PCR. The table records 2,500,000 or so clones, approximately 94% of them present only once. This clone was recorded once. Per the germline V gene, CDR1 is SGHTA and CDR2 is FQGTGA. Trimming took off 5 bases at V and 5 bases at J, with 21 bases between the two ends. This CDR3 is 16 amino acids long. The V gene is TRBV7-3, the J gene TRBJ2-5, with D unresolved. The TCR comes from a man between 18 and 29 years old in good health. Some clones in this sample may be carry-over from other donors' samples. Sequencing used naive CD4+ T cells from PBMCs. Subset defined: CD45RA+ positively selected. The DNA of the CDR3 is TGTGCCAGCAGCGATACAAAGGACGTAGGTGTGGAGACCCAGTACTTC. This sequence encodes CASSDTKDVGVETQYF. The complete variable domain, with remaining parts taken from reference TRBV7-3 and TRBJ2-5, reads GAGVSQTPSNKVTEKGKYVELRCDPISGHTALYWYRQSLGQGPEFLIYFQGTGAADDSGLPNDRFFAVRPEGSVSTLKIQRTERGDSAVYLCASSDTKDVGVETQYFGPGTRLLVL.